The clone carrying this T cell receptor beta chain was seen many times. The cDNA was synthesized by 5'RACE incorporating 10-nucleotide random UMIs. TCRdb itself ran the 5' RACE reads through MiXCR, one entry per CDR3 protein. The sample lists tens of thousands of distinct CDR3 sequences, about 6.3% occurring once. This sample was included in a study of neurological immune-mediated disorders. The germline CDR1 and CDR2 sequences are ENHRY and SYGVKD. The CDR3 loop spans 15 amino acids. V shed 3 bases and J 6 bases; nucleotides not matched to a gene: 1. Sequenced sample: CD4+ T cells from blood. The chain uses TRBV10-3 and TRBJ2-1; 14 nucleotides agree with TRBD2. This TCR derives from a woman aged 40 to 50 in good health. The CDR3 protein is CAISDGTSGSNEQFF. The CDR3 DNA is TGTGCCATCAGTGACGGGACTAGCGGGAGCAATGAGCAGTTCTTC.